This TCR beta chain is drawn from a study of human T cells and chemical hapten exposure. General study results and limits: Significantly greater numbers of large CDR3 similarity clusters came from expanded TCRs than from controls. Alopecia was present in the donors, so their immune response may differ from healthy people's.

TCRdb recomputed calls from the RACE reads with MiXCR, one row per CDR3 protein. The table has 110,000 or so distinct CDR3 sequences, about a tenth seen once; the top ten hold 3.1%. CDR1 and CDR2 (germline): SGHVS, FNYEAQ. The CDR3 is 18 residues long. This clonotype showed up many times. What it binds is unknown. An end of the junction differs from the germline gene, which may be a read error. The time point: patch test 2, 6 weeks after DPC sensitization. Regarding treatment: therapeutic diphenylcyclopropenone sensitization with weekly scalp DPC. Blood was drawn before each patch test was applied. Total RNA was isolated from whole blood that had not been fractionated.

The material was whole blood, obtained in connection with sensitization to the hapten diphenylcyclopropenone (DPC). V gene TRBV7-6 combines with J gene TRBJ2-3; maybe TRBD1 (5 bases). This TCR derives from a woman in her thirties or forties with alopecia areata. Some clones in this sample may be carry-over from other donors' samples. The CDR3 sequence: CASSRRTSSTSYPDPQYF. In nucleotides, the CDR3 is TGTGCCAGCAGCCGCCGGACAAGTTCAACTTCCTACCCAGATCCGCAGTATTTT.